The 27 T cell receptor beta chains given below trace back to one sample, sequenced in a study of tumor-infiltrating lymphocytes in oesophageal squamous cell carcinoma. TCRdb fed the PCR reads into MiXCR, producing one record per CDR3 protein. The table lists 15,000 to 20,000 distinct CDR3 sequences, 45% to 55% of them singletons. What was sequenced was esophageal tumor tissue. Receptors originate from a male donor with esophageal squamous cell carcinoma.

J is TRBJ1-5 and V is TRBV28, with D tentatively TRBD1 (6 bases). The germline V gene has CDR1 MDHEN and CDR2 SYDVKM. V lost 6 bases to trimming and J lost 4 bases, with 13 bases between them. The CDR3 covers 14 residues. CDR3 sequence (DNA): TGTGCCAGCAGCAACACAGGGCTGAATCAGCCCCAGCATTTT. Translated, it gives CASSNTGLNQPQHF.

The chain couples TRBV12-3 or TRBV12-4 to TRBJ2-1, with unresolved D. The CDR3 contains 15 residues. V gave up 1 base and J gave up 1 base, with 8 bases separating them. The CDR3: CASSLGLTSYNEQFF. DNA for the CDR3: TGTGCCAGCAGTTTAGGTCTTACTTCCTACAATGAGCAGTTCTTC.

This clonotype was observed at least ten times. The CDR3 here is CASSLFPGQGAYGYTF. The CDR3 nucleotides read TGTGCCAGCAGTTTATTCCCGGGACAGGGGGCTTATGGCTACACCTTC. The chain couples TRBV28 to TRBJ1-2, with 12 bases matching TRBD1. The germline V gene has CDR1 MDHEN and CDR2 SYDVKM. V was pared by 1 base and J by 5 bases, with 5 bases of the junction left unmatched. The CDR3 loop spans 16 amino acids.

The genes are TRBV7-4 and TRBJ2-6; weak D call: TRBD1 (6 bases). The J call is uncertain, as TRBJ2-1 better fits the DNA end. The CDR3 spans 13 residues. Germline-derived CDR1 and CDR2 are SGHVT and SQSDAQ. The CDR3 sequence is CASTSEGGFEQFF. The CDR3 DNA follows: TGTGCCAGCACCTCGGAAGGGGGATTCGAGCAGTTCTTC.

A remark on this clonotype: The junction differs from germline at one of its ends, possibly a read error. This chain links TRBV7-6 with TRBJ2-7; tentatively, D is TRBD2 (6 bases). CDR1 and CDR2 (germline): SGHVS, FNYEAQ. The CDR3 extends over 13 amino acids. CDR3 residues: CASSSGPDYEQYF. Written as DNA, the CDR3 is TGTGCCAGCAGCTCAGGGCCGGACTACGAGCAGTACTTT.

This clonotype was counted between two and nine times. This chain uses TRBV28 with TRBJ2-7, with D tentatively TRBD2 (6 bases). The length of the CDR3 is 16 residues. Trimming took 7 bases from V and 0 from J, leaving 19 bases between them. Germline V gene sequence: CDR1 MDHEN, CDR2 SYDVKM. The CDR3 spells CASTSSGTPNSYEQYF. DNA of the CDR3: TGTGCCAGCACGTCCTCCGGGACTCCTAACTCCTACGAGCAGTACTTC.

The chain recombines TRBV7-8 with TRBJ2-7; 9 positions agree with TRBD2. The CDR3 length is 16 residues. Per the germline V gene, CDR1 is SGHVS and CDR2 is FQNEAQ. Germline trimming cut 5 bases from V and 1 base from J; bases unmatched to any gene: 9. CDR3 sequence (DNA): TGTGCCAGCAGCCCATTTAGCGGGAGAGGGTCCTACGAGCAGTACTTC. Its protein is CASSPFSGRGSYEQYF.

This clonotype was counted once. Written as DNA, the CDR3 is TGTGCCAGCAGCTTAAGAGCTAGCAAGGGTTCGGATGAGCAGTTCTTC. Protein sequence: CASSLRASKGSDEQFF. The chain combines TRBV7-3 with TRBJ2-1; TRBD2 is a possible D gene (5 bases). The CDR3 has 16 residues. The germline V gene has CDR1 SGHTA and CDR2 FQGTGA. V was clipped by 1 base and J by 8 bases, with 18 bases between them.

This sequence joins TRBV7-6 and TRBJ1-1; 7 bases are shared with TRBD1. The end of the DNA aligns better with TRBJ2-7, so the J call may be wrong. This CDR3 has 16 residues. Germline CDR1 is SGHVS and CDR2 is FNYEAQ. This CDR3 reads CASSLQPGQEAYEQYF. For the CDR3, the DNA is TGTGCCAGCAGCTTACAACCCGGACAGGAGGCCTACGAGCAGTACTTC.

The rearrangement links TRBV7-2 to TRBJ1-3; 7 bases agree with TRBD1. This CDR3 has 15 residues. From germline, CDR1 is SGHTA and CDR2 FQGNSA. V lost 2 bases and J lost 2; bases outside the gene matches: 3. DNA for the CDR3: TGTGCCAGCAGCTTAACAGGGGATCCTGGAAACACCATATATTTT. It encodes CASSLTGDPGNTIYF.

In its sample, this clonotype was seen a few times. The CDR3 DNA reads TGTGCCAGCAGCTCCCCGTCAGATACGCAGTATTTT. Residues: CASSSPSDTQYF. The chain combines TRBV6-6 with TRBJ2-3; D not certain. V was shortened by 6 bases and J by 4 bases, with 8 bases between the two germline ends. The CDR3 contains 12 residues. Germline assignment: CDR1 MNHNY and CDR2 SVGAGI (reference sequence).

The chain combines TRBV10-2 with TRBJ2-3; 9 bases agree with TRBD2. In germline, CDR1 is WSHSY, CDR2 SAAADI. V lost 5 bases to trimming and J lost 1 base; unmatched junction nucleotides: 10. The CDR3 contains 17 residues. As DNA, the CDR3 is TGCGCCAGCAGTACGGGGCATAGCGGGAGTGGCACAGATACGCAGTATTTT. Its protein product is CASSTGHSGSGTDTQYF.

This clonotype was counted many times. CDR3 amino acids: CASNTGFSGNTIYF. In DNA, the CDR3 is TGTGCCAGCAATACAGGGTTCTCTGGAAACACCATATATTTT. This chain joins TRBV28 and TRBJ1-3; weak D call: TRBD1 (6 bases). CDR3 size: 14 residues. Per germline, CDR1 MDHEN and CDR2 SYDVKM. Deletions cut 7 bases from V and 0 bases from J, with 10 bases between. The full variable domain, its missing parts supplied by reference TRBV28 and TRBJ1-3, is DVKVTQSSRYLVKRTGEKVFLECVQDMDHENMFWYRQDPGLGLRLIYFSYDVKMKEKGDIPEGYSVSREKKERFSLILESASTNQTSMYLCASNTGFSGNTIYFGEGSWLTVV.

This clonotype was detected ten times or more. The J gene is TRBJ2-1, the V gene TRBV30; D gene unclear. The CDR3 runs 10 residues. Germline V gene data show CDR1 as GTSNPN and CDR2 as SVGIG (reference sequence). The germline V and J ends were trimmed by 1 base and 10 bases, with 5 bases remaining between them. CDR3 in DNA: TGTGCCTGGAGTGCCCGGGAGCAGTTCTTC. Its translation is CAWSAREQFF.

This clonotype was recorded a few times. The J gene is TRBJ2-4, the V gene TRBV7-2; 9 nucleotides agree with TRBD2. The last part of the DNA fits TRBJ2-1 better; the J call may be wrong. This CDR3 is built from 18 residues. Germline values: CDR1 SGHTA, CDR2 FQGNSA. The CDR3 DNA reads TGTGCCAGCAGCTTAGCGAGTACCGCCGGGACTAGCCTCAATGAGCAGTTCTTC. The encoded protein is CASSLASTAGTSLNEQFF.

This clonotype was observed at least ten times. This chain links TRBV6-6 with TRBJ2-1, with a possible D match to TRBD1 (6 bases). The CDR3 sequence is 15 residues long. The V end was cut by 0 bases, the J end by 10 bases, with 16 bases between. The germline V gene has CDR1 MNHNY and CDR2 SVGAGI (reference sequence). Here the CDR3 reads CASSYSRTGSKEQFF. Written as DNA, the CDR3 is TGTGCCAGCAGTTACTCCCGAACAGGGTCAAAAGAGCAGTTCTTC.

This clonotype has a handful of counts. This chain uses TRBV7-9 with TRBJ2-5; unclear D gene. This CDR3 has 13 residues. V lost 2 bases and J lost 6, with 10 bases in between. Germline loops: CDR1 SEHNR, CDR2 FQNEAQ (reference sequence). The CDR3 here is CASSLTEAKTQYF. The DNA of the CDR3 is TGTGCCAGCAGCTTAACAGAAGCGAAGACCCAGTACTTC.

This clonotype came up once. The CDR3 loop reads CASSLAAGAHTDTQYF. The DNA of the CDR3 is TGCGCCAGCAGCTTGGCCGCGGGGGCGCACACAGATACGCAGTATTTT. V usage is TRBV5-1 and J usage is TRBJ2-3, with a tentative D call TRBD2 (7 bases). Between the trimmed V and J ends, which lost 0 bases and 2 bases, there was a span of 13 bases. This CDR3 has 16 amino acids. Germline V gives CDR1 SGHRS, CDR2 YFSETQ.

The chain links TRBV6-4 to TRBJ2-1; TRBD1 aligns across 7 bases. The germline CDR1 and CDR2 sequences are MRHNA and SNTAGT. The CDR3 runs to 14 residues. V lost 5 bases, J lost 5 bases, and 6 bases stayed unmatched. CDR3 DNA: TGTGCCAGCAGTATTTGGACAGGACACAATGAGCAGTTCTTC. It translates to CASSIWTGHNEQFF.

This clonotype was recorded many times. This rearrangement joins TRBV6-1 to TRBJ2-7; D call uncertain. Germline loops: CDR1 MNHNS, CDR2 SASEGT. V was trimmed by 8 bases and J by 7 bases, leaving 18 bases between them. The CDR3 length is 13 residues. CDR3 loop: CASSATTLGEQYF. CDR3 coding DNA: TGTGCCAGCTCCGCGACCACGTTGGGGGAGCAGTACTTC.

CDR3 sequence reads: CASSLEKSRADTQYF. The CDR3 nucleotides are TGTGCCAGCAGCTTAGAGAAGTCACGCGCAGATACGCAGTACTTC. The chain combines TRBV7-2 with TRBJ2-3; D uncertain. TRBJ2-7 matches the DNA end more closely, so the J call is doubtful. The CDR3 runs to 15 residues. CDR1 is SGHTA, CDR2 FQGNSA, per germline.

Regarding this clonotype: The missing conserved phenylalanine or tryptophan at the end of this CDR3 makes a read error likely. Because the CDR3's place on the DNA is in doubt, the DNA is left out and the CDR3 is given as listed by TCRdb. The J gene is TRBJ2-1, the V gene TRBV5-1. Termini included, the CDR3 measures 9 amino acids. Germline CDR1 SGHRS, CDR2 YFSETQ. The CDR3 sequence: CASSLGPFG.

As regards this clonotype: A junction boundary mismatches the germline segment, possibly from a read error. The chain recombines TRBV6-1 with TRBJ2-2; possible D gene TRBD2, 6 bases. The length of the CDR3 is 15 residues. Germline values: CDR1 MNHNS, CDR2 SASEGT. This CDR3 reads CASSEASRTAGGLFF. The CDR3 coding sequence is TGTGCCAGCAGTGAAGCGAGTCGCACCGCCGGGGGGCTGTTTTTT.

Worth noting for this clonotype: A clone one base away is much larger, so this may be a read error. The CDR3 is CASSQRLAGHYEQYF. The CDR3 DNA is TGCGCCAGCAGCCAACGACTAGCGGGACATTATGAGCAGTACTTC. The gene calls are TRBV4-1 and TRBJ2-1; 11 bases agree with TRBD2. The tail of the sequence fits TRBJ2-7 better, so the J call may be wrong. The CDR3 covers 15 residues. CDR1 MGHRA and CDR2 YSYEKL come from the germline V gene.

By share, this clonotype counts as medium-sized. V usage is TRBV7-2 and J usage is TRBJ1-2; possible D gene TRBD1, 6 bases. CDR1 and CDR2 (germline): SGHTA, FQGNSA. The CDR3 is 14 amino acids. V lost 3 bases, J lost 4 bases, and 12 bases lay in between. The CDR3, as DNA: TGTGCCAGCAGCTTTGGGACACGGTCCTATGGCTACACCTTC. It codes for CASSFGTRSYGYTF.

The table lists this clonotype with a few counts. One base away lies a much larger clone, so this may be a sequencing read error. The DNA of the CDR3 is TGTGCCAGCAGCTCCGTCCCGGGTGATGAGCAGTACTTC. Translating gives CASSSVPGDEQYF. The gene calls are TRBV6-2 or TRBV6-3 and TRBJ2-7; D gene uncertain. The germline CDR1 and CDR2 sequences are MNHEY and SVGEGT. The CDR3 is made up of 13 amino acids. V dropped 6 bases and J dropped 7 bases, with 16 bases sitting between them.

This clonotype was seen many times. This chain connects TRBV10-3 to TRBJ2-5; TRBD1 aligns across 7 bases. The germline CDR1 and CDR2 sequences are ENHRY and SYGVKD. This CDR3 region has 13 residues. Trimming at V came to 6 bases and at J to 4 bases, leaving 5 bases not matched to a gene. The CDR3 bases are TGTGCCATCAGGGATAGGGGGCGAGAGACCCAGTACTTC. Translated: CAIRDRGRETQYF.